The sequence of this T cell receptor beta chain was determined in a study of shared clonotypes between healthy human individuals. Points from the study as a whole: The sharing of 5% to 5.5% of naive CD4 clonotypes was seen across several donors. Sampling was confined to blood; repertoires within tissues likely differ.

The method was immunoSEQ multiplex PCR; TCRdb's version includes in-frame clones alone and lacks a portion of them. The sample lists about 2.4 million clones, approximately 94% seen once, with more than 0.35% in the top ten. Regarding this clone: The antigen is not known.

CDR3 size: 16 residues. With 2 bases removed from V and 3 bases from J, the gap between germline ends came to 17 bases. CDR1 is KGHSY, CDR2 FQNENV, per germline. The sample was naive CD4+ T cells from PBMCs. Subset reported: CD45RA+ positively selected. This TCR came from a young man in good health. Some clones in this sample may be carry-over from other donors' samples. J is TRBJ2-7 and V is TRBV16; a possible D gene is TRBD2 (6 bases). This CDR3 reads CASSQSGRPGVYEQYF. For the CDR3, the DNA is TGTGCCAGCAGCCAAAGTGGGCGCCCGGGGGTCTACGAGCAGTACTTC.